These 12 T cell receptor beta chains came from one sample sequenced in a study of Ad26.COV2.S vaccination and SARS-CoV-2 variants. Profiling relied on immunoSEQ multiplex PCR, and the TCRdb table lists in-frame clones only, not all of them. The sample holds nearly 400,000 clones, over 75% seen once. As for treatment: some 20 received Ad26.COV2.S at low or high dose, single or two shots; 5 received placebo; per-sample allocation not given. The samples were gathered on day 63 after the first injection of vaccine or placebo. The specimen was peripheral blood, collected in a trial of Ad26.COV2.S vaccine versus placebo. The source of these receptors is a person aged 18-65 years who received the Ad26.COV2.S COVID-19 vaccine or a placebo.

This chain connects TRBV18 to TRBJ1-1; no reliable D call. CDR3 length equals 14 residues. The germline V gene has CDR1 KGHSH and CDR2 LQKENI. Trimming took off 2 bases at V and 0 bases at J, with 7 bases between the two ends. CDR3 loop: CASSPLSMNTEAFF. The CDR3 coding sequence is TGTGCCAGCTCACCATTAAGTATGAACACTGAAGCTTTCTTT.

The V call is TRBV28, the J call TRBJ1-4; D is unresolved. Germline V gene data show CDR1 as MDHEN and CDR2 as SYDVKM. There are 15 residues in the CDR3. V lost 7 bases and J lost 2, with 14 bases in between. As DNA, the CDR3 is TGTGCCAGCACCACGGGTGGGTGGACTAATGAAAAACTGTTTTTT. This gives the protein CASTTGGWTNEKLFF.

The V and J genes are TRBV9 and TRBJ2-1, with 8 bases lining up with TRBD2. CDR1 and CDR2 (germline): SGDLS, YYNGEE. V shed 2 bases and J 6 bases; nucleotides not matched to a gene: 7. This CDR3 has 15 residues. CDR3 in amino acids: CASSVGTSWVNEQFF. The CDR3 DNA reads as TGTGCCAGCAGCGTCGGGACTAGTTGGGTCAATGAGCAGTTCTTC.

The chain joins TRBV28 to TRBJ2-3; the D gene is possibly TRBD2 (6 bases). The germline V gene encodes CDR1 MDHEN and CDR2 SYDVKM. The CDR3 runs to 15 residues. Trimming cost V 10 bases and J 1 base, with 18 bases left between them. The CDR3 DNA sequence: TGTGCCACCCATAGGTGGGGGGAGGGCACAGATACGCAGTATTTT. Encoded protein: CATHRWGEGTDTQYF.

The chain recombines TRBV6-5 with TRBJ2-7; 9 positions agree with TRBD1. The CDR3 loop spans 15 amino acids. Trimming at V came to 6 bases and at J to 5 bases, leaving 11 bases not matched to a gene. CDR1 is MNHEY and CDR2 is SVGAGI in the germline V gene. CDR3: CASSRPGQGSHEQYF. The CDR3 DNA reads TGTGCCAGCAGCCGACCTGGACAGGGGAGCCACGAGCAGTACTTC.

The V and J genes are TRBV6-1 and TRBJ2-1, with TRBD2 matching 7 bases. Germline V gives CDR1 MNHNS, CDR2 SASEGT. V trimming: 1 base; J trimming: 12 bases; junction bases outside the gene matches: 12. The CDR3 runs to 15 residues. The CDR3 DNA reads TGTGCCAGCAGTGAAGGCTCATTAGCGGGTACTCCGCAGTTCTTC. This gives the protein CASSEGSLAGTPQFF.

The chain uses TRBV14 and TRBJ2-5; TRBD2 agrees at 9 bases. J gave up 1 base and V 2 bases, and 5 bases lay outside the gene matches. This CDR3 has 16 residues. Germline values: CDR1 SGHDN, CDR2 FVKESK. CDR3 nucleotides: TGTGCCAGCAGCCAACGAATAGCGGGGGCCCAAGAGACCCAGTACTTC. It is translated as CASSQRIAGAQETQYF.

The CDR3 nucleotides are TGTGCCAGCAGCTTAACTCATTTTAGCGTCGATGAGCAGTTCTTC. This encodes CASSLTHFSVDEQFF. V usage is TRBV7-8 and J usage is TRBJ2-1; maybe TRBD2 (5 bases). Per germline, CDR1 SGHVS and CDR2 FQNEAQ. V lost 2 bases, J lost 8 bases, and 16 bases lay in between. CDR3 length: 15 residues.

The gene calls are TRBV7-6 and TRBJ2-5, with 13 bases fitting TRBD2. The J segment lost 2 bases and the V segment lost 5 bases, leaving 5 bases of the junction unmatched. There are 16 residues in the CDR3. The germline gives CDR1 SGHVS, CDR2 FNYEAQ. As DNA, the CDR3 is TGTGCCAGCAGCGCCGGGACTAGCGGGGATCAAGAGACCCAGTACTTC. This sequence encodes CASSAGTSGDQETQYF.

In this sample, this clone turned up once. The gene calls are TRBV7-2 and TRBJ2-1; 7 bases are a match to TRBD2. V was clipped by 2 bases and J by 3 bases; unmatched bases: 7. Germline values: CDR1 SGHTA, CDR2 FQGNSA. This CDR3 is built from 16 residues. CDR3 residues: CASSLPSGKIYNEQFF. The DNA for the CDR3 is TGTGCCAGCAGCTTACCTAGCGGTAAAATCTACAATGAGCAGTTCTTC.

The rearrangement joins TRBV7-8 to TRBJ2-2; D possibly corresponds to TRBD1 (5 bases). V lost 1 base and J lost 4, with 10 bases in between. Germline loops: CDR1 SGHVS, CDR2 FQNEAQ. The CDR3 length is 15 residues. CDR3 in amino acids: CASSLEARATGELFF. DNA for the CDR3: TGTGCCAGCAGCTTAGAAGCCAGGGCCACCGGGGAGCTGTTTTTT.

The rearrangement uses TRBV27 and TRBJ2-1, with 7 positions matching TRBD2. Germline CDR1 reads MNHEY; CDR2 reads SMNVEV (reference sequence). The CDR3 has 14 residues. Germline trimming cut 4 bases from V and 7 bases from J; bases unmatched to any gene: 7. CDR3: CASSSRRGWNEQFF. The DNA of the CDR3 is TGTGCCAGCAGTTCGAGGCGGGGGTGGAATGAGCAGTTCTTC.